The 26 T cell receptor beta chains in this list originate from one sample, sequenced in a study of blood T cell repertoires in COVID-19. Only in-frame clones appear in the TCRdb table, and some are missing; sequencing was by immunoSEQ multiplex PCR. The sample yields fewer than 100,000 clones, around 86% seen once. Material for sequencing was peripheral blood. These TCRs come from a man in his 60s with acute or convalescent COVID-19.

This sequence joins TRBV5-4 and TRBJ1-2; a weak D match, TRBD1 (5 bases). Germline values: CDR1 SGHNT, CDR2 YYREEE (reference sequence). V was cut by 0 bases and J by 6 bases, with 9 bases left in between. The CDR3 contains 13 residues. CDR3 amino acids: CASSLVRADGYTF. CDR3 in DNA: TGTGCCAGCAGCTTGGTCAGGGCAGATGGCTACACCTTC.

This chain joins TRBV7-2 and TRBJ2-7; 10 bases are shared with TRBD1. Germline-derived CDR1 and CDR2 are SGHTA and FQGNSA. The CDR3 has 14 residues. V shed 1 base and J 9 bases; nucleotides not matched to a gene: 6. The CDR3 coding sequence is TGTGCCAGCAGCTTAGTGGGACAGGGGTTTCGGCAGTACTTC. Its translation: CASSLVGQGFRQYF. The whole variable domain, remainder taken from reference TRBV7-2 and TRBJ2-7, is GAGVSQSPSNKVTEKGKDVELRCDPISGHTALYWYRQSLGQGLEFLIYFQGNSAPDKSGLPSDRFSAERTGGSVSTLTIQRTQQEDSAVYLCASSLVGQGFRQYFGPGTRLTVT.

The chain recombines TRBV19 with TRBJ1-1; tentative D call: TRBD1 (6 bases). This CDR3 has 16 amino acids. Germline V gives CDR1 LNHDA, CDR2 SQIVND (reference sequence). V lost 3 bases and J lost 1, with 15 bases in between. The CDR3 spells CASSIRTGGANTEAFF. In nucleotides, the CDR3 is TGTGCCAGTAGTATTAGAACGGGGGGGGCGAACACTGAAGCTTTCTTT.

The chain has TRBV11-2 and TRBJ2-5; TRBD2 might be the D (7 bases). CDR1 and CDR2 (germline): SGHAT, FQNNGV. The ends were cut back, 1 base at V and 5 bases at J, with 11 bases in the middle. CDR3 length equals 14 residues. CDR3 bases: TGTGCCAGCAGCTTAGGGGGGGGCCGCGAGACCCAGTACTTC. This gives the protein CASSLGGGRETQYF.

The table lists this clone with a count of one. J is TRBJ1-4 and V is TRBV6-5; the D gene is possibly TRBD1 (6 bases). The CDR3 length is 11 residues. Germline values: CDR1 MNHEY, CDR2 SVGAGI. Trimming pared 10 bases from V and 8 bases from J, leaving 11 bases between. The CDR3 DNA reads TGTGCCACCAGACAGGCGGAAAAACTGTTTTTT. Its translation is CATRQAEKLFF.

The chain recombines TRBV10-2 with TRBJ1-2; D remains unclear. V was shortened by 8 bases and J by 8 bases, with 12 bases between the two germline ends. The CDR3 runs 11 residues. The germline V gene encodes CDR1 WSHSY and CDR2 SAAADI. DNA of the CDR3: TGCGCCAGCGGTCACGGGGAGGGCTACACCTTC. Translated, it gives CASGHGEGYTF.

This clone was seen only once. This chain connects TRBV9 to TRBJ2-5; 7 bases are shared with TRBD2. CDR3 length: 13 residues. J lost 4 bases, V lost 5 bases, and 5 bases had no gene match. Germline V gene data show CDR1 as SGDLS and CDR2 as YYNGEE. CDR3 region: CASRESGTETQYF. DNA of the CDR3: TGTGCCAGCAGAGAAAGCGGGACAGAGACCCAGTACTTC.

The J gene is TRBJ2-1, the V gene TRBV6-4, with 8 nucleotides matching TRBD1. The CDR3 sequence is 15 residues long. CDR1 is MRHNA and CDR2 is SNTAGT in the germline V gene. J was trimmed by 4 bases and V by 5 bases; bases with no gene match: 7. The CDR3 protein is CASSPTGVPYNEQFF. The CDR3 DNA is TGTGCCAGCAGTCCGACAGGGGTACCGTACAATGAGCAGTTCTTC.

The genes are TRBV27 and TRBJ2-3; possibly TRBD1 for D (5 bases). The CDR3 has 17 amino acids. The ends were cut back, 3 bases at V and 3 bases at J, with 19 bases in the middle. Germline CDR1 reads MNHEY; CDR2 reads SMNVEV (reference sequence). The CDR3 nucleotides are TGTGCCAGCAGTTTTCCTCCAGGGAAGTTAGGTACAGATACGCAGTATTTT. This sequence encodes CASSFPPGKLGTDTQYF.

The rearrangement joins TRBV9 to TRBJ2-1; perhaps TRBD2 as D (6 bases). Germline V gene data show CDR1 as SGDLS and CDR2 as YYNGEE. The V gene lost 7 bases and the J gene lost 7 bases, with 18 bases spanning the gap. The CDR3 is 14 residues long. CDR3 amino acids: CASALSGVRNEQFF. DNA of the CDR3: TGTGCCAGCGCCCTTTCGGGGGTCAGAAATGAGCAGTTCTTC.

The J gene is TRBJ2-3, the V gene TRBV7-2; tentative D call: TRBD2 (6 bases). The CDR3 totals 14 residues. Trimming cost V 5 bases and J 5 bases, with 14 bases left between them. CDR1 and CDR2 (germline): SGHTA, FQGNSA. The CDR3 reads CASSPGVLGDTQYF. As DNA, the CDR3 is TGTGCCAGCAGCCCGGGGGTCTTAGGAGATACGCAGTATTTT.

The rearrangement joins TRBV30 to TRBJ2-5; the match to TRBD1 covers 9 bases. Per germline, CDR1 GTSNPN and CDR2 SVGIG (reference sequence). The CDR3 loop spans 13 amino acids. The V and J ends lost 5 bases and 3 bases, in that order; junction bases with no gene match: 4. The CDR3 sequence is CAWLRDREETQYF. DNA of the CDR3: TGTGCCTGGCTCCGGGACAGGGAAGAGACCCAGTACTTC.

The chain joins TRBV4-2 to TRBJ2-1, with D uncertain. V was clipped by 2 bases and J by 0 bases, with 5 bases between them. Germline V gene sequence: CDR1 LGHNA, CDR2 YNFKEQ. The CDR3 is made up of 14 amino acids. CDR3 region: CASSQLGSYNEQFF. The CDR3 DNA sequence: TGTGCCAGCAGCCAACTCGGCTCCTACAATGAGCAGTTCTTC.

This CDR3 is CAWSDRIVSTEAFF. Written as DNA, the CDR3 is TGTGCCTGGAGTGACCGCATCGTGAGTACTGAAGCTTTCTTT. The chain recombines TRBV30 with TRBJ1-1; D call uncertain. V lost 1 base to trimming and J lost 5 bases, with 14 bases between them. The CDR3 is 14 residues long. Germline V gene sequence: CDR1 GTSNPN, CDR2 SVGIG (reference sequence). The whole variable domain, remainder taken from reference TRBV30 and TRBJ1-1, is SQTIHQWPATLVQPVGSPLSLECTVEGTSNPNLYWYRQAAGRGLQLLFYSVGIGQISSEVPQNLSASRPQDRQFILSSKKLLLSDSGFYLCAWSDRIVSTEAFFGQGTRLTVV.

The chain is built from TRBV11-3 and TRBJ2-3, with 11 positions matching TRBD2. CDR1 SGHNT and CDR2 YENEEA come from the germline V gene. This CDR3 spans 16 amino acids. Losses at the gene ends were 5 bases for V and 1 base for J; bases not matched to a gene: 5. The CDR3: CASSTSGRWGTDTQYF. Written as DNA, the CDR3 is TGTGCCAGCAGCACTAGCGGGAGATGGGGCACAGATACGCAGTATTTT. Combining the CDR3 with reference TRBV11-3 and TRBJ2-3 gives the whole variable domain EAGVVQSPRYKIIEKKQPVAFWCNPISGHNTLYWYLQNLGQGPELLIRYENEEAVDDSQLPKDRFSAERLKGVDSTLKIQPAELGDSAVYLCASSTSGRWGTDTQYFGPGTRLTVL.

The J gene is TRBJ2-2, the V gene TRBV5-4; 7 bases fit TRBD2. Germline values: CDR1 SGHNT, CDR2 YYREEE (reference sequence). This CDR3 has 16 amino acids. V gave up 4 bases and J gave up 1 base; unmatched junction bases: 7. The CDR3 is CASSLWGRENTGELFF. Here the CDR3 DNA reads TGTGCCAGCAGCCTATGGGGGAGGGAGAACACCGGGGAGCTGTTTTTT.

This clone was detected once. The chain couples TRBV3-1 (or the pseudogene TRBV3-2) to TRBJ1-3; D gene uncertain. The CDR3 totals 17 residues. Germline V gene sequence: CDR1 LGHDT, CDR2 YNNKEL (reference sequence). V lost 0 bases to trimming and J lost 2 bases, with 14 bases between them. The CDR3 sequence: CASSQDWSFFTGNTIYF. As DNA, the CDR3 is TGTGCCAGCAGCCAAGATTGGAGTTTTTTCACTGGAAACACCATATATTTT.

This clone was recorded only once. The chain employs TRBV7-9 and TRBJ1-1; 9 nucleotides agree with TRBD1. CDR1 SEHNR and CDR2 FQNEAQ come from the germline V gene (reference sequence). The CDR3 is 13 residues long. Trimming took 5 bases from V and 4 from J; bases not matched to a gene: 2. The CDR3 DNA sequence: TGTGCCAGCAGCGAGACAGGGGGCACTGAAGCTTTCTTT. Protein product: CASSETGGTEAFF.

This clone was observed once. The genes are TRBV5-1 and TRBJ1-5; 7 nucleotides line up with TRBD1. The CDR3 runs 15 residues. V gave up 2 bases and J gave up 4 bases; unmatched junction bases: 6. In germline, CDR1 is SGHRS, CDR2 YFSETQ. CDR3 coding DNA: TGCGCCAGCAGCTTTACAGGGGCACCAAATCAGCCCCAGCATTTT. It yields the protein CASSFTGAPNQPQHF. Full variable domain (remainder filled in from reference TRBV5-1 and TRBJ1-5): KAGVTQTPRYLIKTRGQQVTLSCSPISGHRSVSWYQQTPGQGLQFLFEYFSETQRNKGNFPGRFSGRQFSNSRSEMNVSTLELGDSALYLCASSFTGAPNQPQHFGDGTRLSIL.

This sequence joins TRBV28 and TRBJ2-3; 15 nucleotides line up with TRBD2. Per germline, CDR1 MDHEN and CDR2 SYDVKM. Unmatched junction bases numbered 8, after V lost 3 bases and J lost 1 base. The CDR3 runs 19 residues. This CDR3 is CASSFIGLAGGPGTDTQYF. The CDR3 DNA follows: TGTGCCAGCAGTTTTATTGGACTAGCGGGAGGGCCTGGCACAGATACGCAGTATTTT.

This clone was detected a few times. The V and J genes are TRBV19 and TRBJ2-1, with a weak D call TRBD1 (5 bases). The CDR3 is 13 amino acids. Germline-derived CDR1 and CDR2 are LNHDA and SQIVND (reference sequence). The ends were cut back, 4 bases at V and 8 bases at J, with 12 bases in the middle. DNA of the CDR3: TGTGCCAGTAGTAGCGTACAGGTATATGAGCAGTTCTTC. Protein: CASSSVQVYEQFF.

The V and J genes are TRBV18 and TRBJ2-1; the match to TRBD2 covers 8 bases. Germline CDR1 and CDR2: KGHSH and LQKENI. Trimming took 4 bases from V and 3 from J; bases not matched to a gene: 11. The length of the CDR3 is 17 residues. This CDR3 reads CASSLGGGRNLYNEQFF. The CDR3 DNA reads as TGTGCCAGCTCACTGGGAGGCGGGAGGAACCTCTACAATGAGCAGTTCTTC.

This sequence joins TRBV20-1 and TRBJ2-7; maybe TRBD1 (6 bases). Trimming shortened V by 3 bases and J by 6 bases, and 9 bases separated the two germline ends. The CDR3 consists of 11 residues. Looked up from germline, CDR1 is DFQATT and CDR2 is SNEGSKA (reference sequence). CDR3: CSARDSREQYF. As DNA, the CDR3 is TGCAGTGCTAGGGACAGCCGCGAGCAGTACTTC.

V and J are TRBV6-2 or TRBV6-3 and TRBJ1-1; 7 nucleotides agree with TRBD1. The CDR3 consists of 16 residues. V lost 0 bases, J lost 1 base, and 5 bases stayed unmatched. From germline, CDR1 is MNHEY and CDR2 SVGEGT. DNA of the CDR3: TGTGCCAGCAGTTACTCCCAGGGACAGCCGAACACTGAAGCTTTCTTT. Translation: CASSYSQGQPNTEAFF.

In DNA, the CDR3 is TGTGCCAGCAGCTTAGCATCAGTGACTGTTAATGAAAAACTGTTTTTT. This encodes CASSLASVTVNEKLFF. The chain joins TRBV7-2 to TRBJ1-4, with unresolved D. Germline CDR1 and CDR2: SGHTA and FQGNSA. The CDR3 contains 16 residues. The V gene lost 0 bases and the J gene lost 4 bases, with 12 bases spanning the gap. The full variable domain, its missing parts supplied by reference TRBV7-2 and TRBJ1-4, is GAGVSQSPSNKVTEKGKDVELRCDPISGHTALYWYRQSLGQGLEFLIYFQGNSAPDKSGLPSDRFSAERTGGSVSTLTIQRTQQEDSAVYLCASSLASVTVNEKLFFGSGTQLSVL.

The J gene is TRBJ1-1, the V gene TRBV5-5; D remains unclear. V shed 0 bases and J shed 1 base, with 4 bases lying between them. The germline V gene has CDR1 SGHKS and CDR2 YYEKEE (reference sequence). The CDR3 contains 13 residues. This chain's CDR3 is CASSLGANTEAFF. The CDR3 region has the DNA TGTGCCAGCAGCTTGGGGGCGAACACTGAAGCTTTCTTT. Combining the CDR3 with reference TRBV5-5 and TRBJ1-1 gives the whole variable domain DAGVTQSPTHLIKTRGQQVTLRCSPISGHKSVSWYQQVLGQGPQFIFQYYEKEERGRGNFPDRFSARQFPNYSSELNVNALLLGDSALYLCASSLGANTEAFFGQGTRLTVV.